Sequencing of this T cell receptor beta chain was carried out in a study of blood T cell repertoires in COVID-19. Study as a whole: Both acute and convalescent COVID-19 samples were obtained from the United States, Italy and Spain.

This clone was observed a single time. There are 15 residues in the CDR3. Germline CDR1 SEHNR, CDR2 FQNEAQ (reference sequence). The junction had 8 bases not matched to a gene; V was cut back by 2 bases and J by 5 bases. The table came from immunoSEQ multiplex PCR; TCRdb's copy has only in-frame clones and leaves some out. The profile shows tens of thousands of clones, 86% of them singletons. The TCR sequence derives from a woman of 80 years or more in a cohort sampled during active or convalescent COVID-19. Sequencing was performed on peripheral blood. This chain links TRBV7-9 with TRBJ1-1; 7 nucleotides line up with TRBD1. For the CDR3, the DNA is TGTGCCAGCAGCTTAAGAACAGGGGAGAAAACTGAAGCTTTCTTT. Its translation: CASSLRTGEKTEAFF.